This T cell receptor (beta chain) was identified in a study of blood T cell repertoires in COVID-19. At the level of the study: Collection of acute and convalescent COVID-19 samples took place in the United States, Italy and Spain. T cells, B-cell-depleted T cells, or PBMCs supplied cDNA or gDNA.

Profiled with immunoSEQ multiplex PCR; TCRdb holds only in-frame clones, not every one. The sample has some 320,000 clones, under 95% seen once. Participants were aged about 18 to 100 years, lived in over 20 US areas, and enrolled virtually. Categorization into cohorts depended on clinical history that participants reported. Between the trimmed V and J ends, which lost 7 bases and 1 base, there was a span of 7 bases. The germline CDR1 and CDR2 sequences are SEHNR and FQNEAQ (reference sequence). The CDR3 contains 12 residues. This sequence joins TRBV7-9 and TRBJ1-1; D uncertain. Sequenced input: PBMCs or T cells enriched from blood (not recorded which). The sequence derives from a man aged 55 to 70 who had recovered from COVID-19. The CDR3 loop is CASTVGNTEAFF. The CDR3 DNA reads TGTGCCAGCACCGTCGGGAACACTGAAGCTTTCTTT.